Below, one TCR beta chain is given with its context. The sample belongs to a study of cytomegalovirus exposure and HLA in healthy donors. CDR3 size: 19 residues. The germline V gene has CDR1 LGHNA and CDR2 YNFKEQ. V gave up 4 bases and J gave up 2 bases, with 27 bases separating them. It was with 60 Vbeta and 13 Jbeta primers that the PCR ran. Sequencing used immunoSEQ multiplex PCR; TCRdb keeps in-frame clones, though not all of them. The sample holds 150,000 to 180,000 clones; roughly three quarters are singletons and the top ten take 9.5% to 15%. The sequencing input was PBMCs. This TCR came from a man aged 25-40 years in good health and CMV-seropositive. The J gene is TRBJ2-7, the V gene TRBV4-2; D unclear. CDR3 sequence (DNA): TGTGCCAGCAGCCTCCGTGAGGTTCTTAAAGACCCTATACCCTACGAGCAGTACTTC. Translating gives CASSLREVLKDPIPYEQYF.